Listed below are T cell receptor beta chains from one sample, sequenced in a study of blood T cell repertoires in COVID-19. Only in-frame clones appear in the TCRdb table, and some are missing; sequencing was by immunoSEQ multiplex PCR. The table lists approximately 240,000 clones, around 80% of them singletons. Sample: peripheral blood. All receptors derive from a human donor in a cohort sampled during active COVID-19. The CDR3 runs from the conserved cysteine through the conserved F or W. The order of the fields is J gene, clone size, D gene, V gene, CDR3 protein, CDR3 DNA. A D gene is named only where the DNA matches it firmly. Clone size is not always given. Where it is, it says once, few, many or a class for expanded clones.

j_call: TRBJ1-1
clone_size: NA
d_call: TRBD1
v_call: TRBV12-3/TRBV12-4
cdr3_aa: CASSRRQGVEAFF
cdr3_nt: TGTGCCAGCAGCAGACGACAGGGGGTTGAAGCTTTCTTT

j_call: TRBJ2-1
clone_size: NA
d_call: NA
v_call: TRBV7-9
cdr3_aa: CASSPNFEQFF
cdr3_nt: TGTGCCAGCAGCCCGAACTTTGAGCAGTTCTTC

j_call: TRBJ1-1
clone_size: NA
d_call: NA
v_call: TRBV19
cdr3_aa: CASSASGTGSRAPEAFF
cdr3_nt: TGTGCCAGTAGTGCCTCCGGGACTGGCAGTAGAGCCCCAGAAGCTTTCTTT

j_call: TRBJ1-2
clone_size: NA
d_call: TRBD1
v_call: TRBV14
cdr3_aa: CASSHGTAAIYGYTF
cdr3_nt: TGTGCCAGCAGCCACGGGACAGCAGCTATTTACGGCTACACCTTC

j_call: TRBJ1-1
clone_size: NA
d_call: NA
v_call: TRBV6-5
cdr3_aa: CASTSETGTEAFF
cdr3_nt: TGTGCCAGCACCTCAGAAACGGGCACTGAAGCTTTCTTT

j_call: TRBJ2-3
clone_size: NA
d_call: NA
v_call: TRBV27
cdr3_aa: CASSYSSQDTQYF
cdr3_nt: TGTGCCAGCAGTTATTCTAGCCAAGATACGCAGTATTTT

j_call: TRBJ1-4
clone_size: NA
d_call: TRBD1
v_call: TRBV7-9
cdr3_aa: CASSSTTGTGLYEKLFF
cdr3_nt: TGTGCCAGCAGCTCAACTACCGGGACAGGGTTGTATGAAAAACTGTTTTTT

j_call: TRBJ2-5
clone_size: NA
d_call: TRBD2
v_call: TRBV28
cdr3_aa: CASSWGGAETQYF
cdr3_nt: TGTGCCAGCAGTTGGGGAGGGGCCGAGACCCAGTACTTC

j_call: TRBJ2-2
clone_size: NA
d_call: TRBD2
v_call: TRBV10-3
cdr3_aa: CAISGTSGTSNTGELFF
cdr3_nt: TGTGCCATCAGCGGGACTAGCGGAACATCGAACACCGGGGAGCTGTTTTTT

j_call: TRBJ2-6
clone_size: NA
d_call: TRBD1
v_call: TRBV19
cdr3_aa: CASAPRTGGRSGANVLTF
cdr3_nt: TGTGCCAGTGCCCCAAGGACAGGGGGCCGCTCTGGGGCCAACGTCCTGACTTTC

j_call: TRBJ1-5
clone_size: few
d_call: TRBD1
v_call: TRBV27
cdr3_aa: CASSSDGTGAGEPQHF
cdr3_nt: TGTGCCAGCAGTTCGGACGGGACAGGGGCGGGAGAGCCCCAGCATTTT

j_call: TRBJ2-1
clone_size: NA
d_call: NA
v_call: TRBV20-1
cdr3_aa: CSAGNVDEQFF
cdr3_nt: TGCAGTGCCGGGAATGTAGATGAGCAGTTCTTC

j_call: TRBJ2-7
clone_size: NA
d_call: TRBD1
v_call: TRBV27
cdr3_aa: CASGQGQGYEQYF
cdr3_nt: TGTGCCAGCGGACAGGGACAGGGTTACGAGCAGTACTTC

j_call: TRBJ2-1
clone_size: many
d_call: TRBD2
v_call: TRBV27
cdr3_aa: CASSPIPLTGTRTRNEQFF
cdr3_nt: TGTGCCAGCAGTCCCATACCCCTTACCGGGACTAGGACGAGAAATGAGCAGTTCTTC

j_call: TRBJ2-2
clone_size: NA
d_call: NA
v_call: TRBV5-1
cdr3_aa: CASSLGSANTGELFF
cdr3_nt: TGCGCCAGCAGCTTGGGCAGCGCGAACACCGGGGAGCTGTTTTTT

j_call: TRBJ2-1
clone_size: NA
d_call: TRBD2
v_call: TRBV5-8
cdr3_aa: CASSPWTSGRIVNEQFF
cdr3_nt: TGTGCCAGCAGCCCTTGGACTAGCGGGAGGATTGTAAATGAGCAGTTCTTC

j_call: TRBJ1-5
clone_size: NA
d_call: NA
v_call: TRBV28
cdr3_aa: CASSQMGGPQHF
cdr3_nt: TGTGCCAGCAGTCAAATGGGGGGTCCCCAGCATTTT

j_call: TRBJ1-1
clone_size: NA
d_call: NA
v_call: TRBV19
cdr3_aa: CASSKQLNTEAFF
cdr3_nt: TGTGCCAGTAGTAAACAGTTGAACACTGAAGCTTTCTTT

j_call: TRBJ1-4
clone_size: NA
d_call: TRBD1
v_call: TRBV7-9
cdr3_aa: CASSPQGVNEKLFF
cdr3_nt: TGTGCCAGCAGCCCGCAGGGGGTGAATGAAAAACTGTTTTTT

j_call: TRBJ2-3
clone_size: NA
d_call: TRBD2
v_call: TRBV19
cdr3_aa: CASSPRTSFTDTQYF
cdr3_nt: TGTGCCAGTAGTCCCAGGACTAGTTTCACAGATACGCAGTATTTT

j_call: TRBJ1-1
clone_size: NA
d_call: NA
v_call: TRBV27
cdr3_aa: CASSFSQGERTEAFF
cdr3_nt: TGTGCCAGCAGTTTCTCCCAGGGTGAGCGCACTGAAGCTTTCTTT

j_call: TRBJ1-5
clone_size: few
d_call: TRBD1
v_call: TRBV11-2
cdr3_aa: CASSFGTVSNQPQHF
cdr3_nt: TGTGCCAGCAGCTTTGGGACAGTTAGCAATCAGCCCCAGCATTTT

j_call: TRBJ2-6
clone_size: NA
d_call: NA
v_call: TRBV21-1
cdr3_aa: CASSKARTGVRSSGANVLTF
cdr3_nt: TGTGCCAGCAGCAAAGCGCGGACAGGAGTAAGAAGCTCTGGGGCCAACGTCCTGACTTTC

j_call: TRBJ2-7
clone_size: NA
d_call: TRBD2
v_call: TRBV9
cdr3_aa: CASSVTSGGIYEQYF
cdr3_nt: TGTGCCAGCAGCGTAACCAGCGGGGGGATCTACGAGCAGTACTTC

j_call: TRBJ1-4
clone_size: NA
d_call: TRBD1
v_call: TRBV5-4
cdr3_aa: CASSPNRGLSNEKLFF
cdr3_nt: TGTGCCAGCAGTCCGAACAGGGGCCTGAGTAATGAAAAACTGTTTTTT

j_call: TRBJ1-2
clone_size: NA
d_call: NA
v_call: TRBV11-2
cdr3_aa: CASSPLTGGVSNYGYTF
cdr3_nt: TGTGCCAGCAGCCCGCTAACGGGGGGGGTCTCGAACTATGGCTACACCTTC

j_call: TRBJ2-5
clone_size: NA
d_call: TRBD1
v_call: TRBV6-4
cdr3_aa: CARYRDSQETQYF
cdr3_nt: TGTGCCAGATACCGGGACAGCCAAGAGACCCAGTACTTC

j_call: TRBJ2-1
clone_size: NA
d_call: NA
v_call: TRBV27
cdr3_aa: CASSSGNENEQFF
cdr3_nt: TGTGCCAGCAGTTCAGGGAATGAGAATGAGCAGTTCTTC

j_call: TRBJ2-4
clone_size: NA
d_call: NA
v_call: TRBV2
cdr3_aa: CASRDTAKNIQYF
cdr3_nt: TGTGCCAGCAGGGACACCGCCAAAAACATTCAGTACTTC

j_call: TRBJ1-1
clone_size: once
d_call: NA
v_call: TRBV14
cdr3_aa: CASSLGLRTEAFF
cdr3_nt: TGTGCCAGCAGCCTCGGTTTGAGGACTGAAGCTTTCTTT

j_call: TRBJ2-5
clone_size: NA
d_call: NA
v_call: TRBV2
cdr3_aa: CASREQGGGGQETQYF
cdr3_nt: TGTGCCAGCAGGGAGCAGGGAGGGGGAGGGCAAGAGACCCAGTACTTC

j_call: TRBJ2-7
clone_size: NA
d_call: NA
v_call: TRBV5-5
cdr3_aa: CASSPEGYEQYF
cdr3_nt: TGTGCCAGCAGCCCGGAGGGCTACGAGCAGTACTTC

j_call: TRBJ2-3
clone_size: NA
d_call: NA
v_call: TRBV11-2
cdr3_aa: CASMRWRRFTDTQYF
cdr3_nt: TGTGCCAGCATGAGGTGGAGGCGCTTCACAGATACGCAGTATTTT

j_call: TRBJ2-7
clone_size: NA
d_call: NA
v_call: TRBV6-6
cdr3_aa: CASSYIVSSYEQYF
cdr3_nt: TGTGCCAGCAGTTACATCGTGAGCTCCTACGAGCAGTACTTC

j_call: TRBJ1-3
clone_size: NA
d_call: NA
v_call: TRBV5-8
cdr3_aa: CASSFEPGNTIYF
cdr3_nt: TGTGCCAGCAGCTTCGAGCCTGGAAACACCATATATTTT

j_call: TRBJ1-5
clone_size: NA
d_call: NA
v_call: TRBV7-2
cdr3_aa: CASSFQGVGNQPQHF
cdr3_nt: TGTGCCAGCAGCTTTCAAGGGGTTGGCAATCAGCCCCAGCATTTT

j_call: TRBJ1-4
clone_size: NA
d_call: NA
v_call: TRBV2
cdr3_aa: CASILTAGIYEKLFF
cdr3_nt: TGTGCCAGCATCCTCACGGCAGGGATATATGAAAAACTGTTTTTT